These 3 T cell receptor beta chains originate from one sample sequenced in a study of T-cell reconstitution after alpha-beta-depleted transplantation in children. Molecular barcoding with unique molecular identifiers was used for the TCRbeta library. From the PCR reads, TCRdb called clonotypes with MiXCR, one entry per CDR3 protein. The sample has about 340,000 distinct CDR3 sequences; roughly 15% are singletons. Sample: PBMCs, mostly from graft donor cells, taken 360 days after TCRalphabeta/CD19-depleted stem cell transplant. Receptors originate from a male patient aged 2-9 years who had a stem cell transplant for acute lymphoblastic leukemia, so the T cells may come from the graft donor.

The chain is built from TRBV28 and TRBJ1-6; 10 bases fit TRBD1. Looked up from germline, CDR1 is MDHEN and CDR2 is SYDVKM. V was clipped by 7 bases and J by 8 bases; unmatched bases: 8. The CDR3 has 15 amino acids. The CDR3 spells CASTLSGTGDSPLHF. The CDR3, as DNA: TGTGCCAGCACCCTATCGGGGACAGGGGATTCACCCCTCCACTTT.

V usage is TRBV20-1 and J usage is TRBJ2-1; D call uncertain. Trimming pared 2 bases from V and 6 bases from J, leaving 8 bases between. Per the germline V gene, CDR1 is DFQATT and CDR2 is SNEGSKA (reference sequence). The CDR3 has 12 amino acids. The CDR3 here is CSARKARNEQFF. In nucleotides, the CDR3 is TGCAGTGCTAGAAAGGCCCGCAATGAGCAGTTCTTC.

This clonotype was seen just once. The CDR3 DNA reads as TGTGCCAGCAGCTTATATTTCGGGGAGCTGTTTTTT. Protein: CASSLYFGELFF. The chain employs TRBV7-9 and TRBJ2-2; D gene unclear. This CDR3 contains 12 residues. Germline CDR1 SEHNR, CDR2 FQNEAQ (reference sequence). The V gene lost 2 bases and the J gene lost 7 bases, with 5 bases spanning the gap.